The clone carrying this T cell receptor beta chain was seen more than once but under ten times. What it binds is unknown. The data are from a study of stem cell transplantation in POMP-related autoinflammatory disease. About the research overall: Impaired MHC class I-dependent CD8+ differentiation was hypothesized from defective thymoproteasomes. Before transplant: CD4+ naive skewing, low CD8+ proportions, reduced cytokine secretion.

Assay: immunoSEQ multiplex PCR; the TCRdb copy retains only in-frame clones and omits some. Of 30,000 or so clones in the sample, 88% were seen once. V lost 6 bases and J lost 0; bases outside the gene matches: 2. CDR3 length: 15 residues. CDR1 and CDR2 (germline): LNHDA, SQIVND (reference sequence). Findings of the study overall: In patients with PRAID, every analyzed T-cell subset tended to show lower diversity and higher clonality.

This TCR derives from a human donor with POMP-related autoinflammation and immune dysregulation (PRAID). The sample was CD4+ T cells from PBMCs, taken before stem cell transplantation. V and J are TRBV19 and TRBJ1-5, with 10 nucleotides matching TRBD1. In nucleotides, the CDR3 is TGTGCCAGTAGATGGGACAGGGGTAGCAATCAGCCCCAGCATTTT. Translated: CASRWDRGSNQPQHF.